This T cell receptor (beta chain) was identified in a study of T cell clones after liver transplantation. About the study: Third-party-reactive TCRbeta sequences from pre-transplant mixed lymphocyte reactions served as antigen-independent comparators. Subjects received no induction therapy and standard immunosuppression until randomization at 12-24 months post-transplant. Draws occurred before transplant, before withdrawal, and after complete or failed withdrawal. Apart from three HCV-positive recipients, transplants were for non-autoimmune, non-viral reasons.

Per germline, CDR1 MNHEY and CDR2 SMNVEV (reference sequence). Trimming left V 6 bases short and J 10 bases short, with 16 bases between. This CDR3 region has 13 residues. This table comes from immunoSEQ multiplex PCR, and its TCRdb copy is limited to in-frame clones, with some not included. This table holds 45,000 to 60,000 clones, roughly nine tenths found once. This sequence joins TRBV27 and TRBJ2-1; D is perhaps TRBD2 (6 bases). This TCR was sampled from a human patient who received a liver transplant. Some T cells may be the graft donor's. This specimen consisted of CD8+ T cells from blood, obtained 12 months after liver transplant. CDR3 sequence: CASRAIADPEQFF. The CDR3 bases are TGTGCCAGCAGGGCTATAGCGGATCCGGAGCAGTTCTTC.